Shown below are 29 T cell receptor beta chains from a single sample sequenced in a study of regulatory T cells in long-lasting Graves disease. Specified time point: newly diagnosed GD, antithyroid drugs for less than 3 months. PBMCs were the source of the RNA used for TCR sequencing. HTBI primers from iRepertoire and Arm-PCR of CDR3 regions yielded the TCR beta libraries. MiXCR was run by TCRdb on the multiplex PCR reads, yielding one entry per CDR3 protein. Of 500,000 to 700,000 distinct CDR3 sequences listed, 16% were seen once; the top ten hold under 20%. The same sample was also studied in work on T cells in Graves' hyperthyroidism and ophthalmopathy.

The source material was peripheral blood mononuclear cells (PBMCs), sampled at new diagnosis, from a patient treated with antithyroid drugs. Receptors originate from a woman aged 25 to 39 with Graves disease.

This clonotype was detected only a few times. The rearrangement joins TRBV15 to TRBJ1-5; D unresolved. Germline lookup yields CDR1 LNHNV and CDR2 YYDKDF (reference sequence). The CDR3 is 12 residues long. Trimming shortened V by 1 base and J by 6 bases, and 4 bases separated the two germline ends. The CDR3 DNA reads TGTGCCACCAGCAGAGTTGGTCAGCCCCAGCATTTT. Encoded protein: CATSRVGQPQHF.

This clonotype was recorded at least ten times. This chain joins TRBV10-3 and TRBJ2-7; D tentatively fits TRBD1 or TRBD2 (5 bases each). The CDR3 length is 13 residues. Trimming stripped 6 bases from V and 2 bases from J, with 11 bases between. Per the germline V gene, CDR1 is ENHRY and CDR2 is SYGVKD. CDR3 protein: CAIRGVSTYEQYF. The CDR3 region has the DNA TGTGCCATCAGGGGGGTATCAACCTACGAGCAGTACTTC.

The chain is built from TRBV27 and TRBJ2-7; unclear D gene. V gave up 6 bases and J gave up 5 bases, with 14 bases separating them. Germline values: CDR1 MNHEY, CDR2 SMNVEV (reference sequence). The CDR3 has 13 amino acids. The CDR3 is CASSPKYDHEQYF. The CDR3 coding sequence is TGTGCCAGCAGCCCTAAATACGACCACGAGCAGTACTTC.

This clonotype was found a few times. The chain joins TRBV10-3 to TRBJ2-7, with TRBD2 matching 7 bases. CDR1 is ENHRY, CDR2 SYGVKD, per germline. V trimming: 8 bases; J trimming: 4 bases; junction bases outside the gene matches: 11. This CDR3 is 14 amino acids long. The CDR3 reads CAIGPTGTIYEQYF. Written as DNA, the CDR3 is TGTGCCATCGGTCCGACCGGGACTATTTACGAGCAGTACTTC.

In this sample, this clonotype turned up a few times. J is TRBJ2-3 and V is TRBV6-1; TRBD2 agrees at 8 bases. Germline-derived CDR1 and CDR2 are MNHNS and SASEGT. The CDR3 is 18 residues long. The V segment lost 8 bases and the J segment 0 bases; nucleotides outside the gene matches: 16. The CDR3 nucleotides read TGTGCCAGCGGATCGGGACTAGGAAGAGGGAATAGCACAGATACGCAGTATTTT. This encodes CASGSGLGRGNSTDTQYF.

This clonotype has ten or more counts. The rearrangement uses TRBV28 and TRBJ2-2; D possibly corresponds to TRBD1 (6 bases). The CDR3 extends over 14 amino acids. Trimming stripped 7 bases from V and 2 bases from J, with 11 bases between. In germline, CDR1 is MDHEN, CDR2 SYDVKM. The CDR3 protein is CASKRTENTGELFF. In DNA, the CDR3 is TGTGCCAGCAAACGGACAGAAAACACCGGGGAGCTGTTTTTT.

This clonotype was detected many times. The CDR3 sequence is CASSYRGGETQYF. Here the CDR3 DNA reads TGTGCCAGCAGCTATAGGGGTGGTGAGACCCAGTACTTC. The chain recombines TRBV28 with TRBJ2-5; perhaps TRBD1 as D (5 bases). The V gene lost 6 bases and the J gene lost 5 bases, with 13 bases spanning the gap. The CDR3 totals 13 residues. Looked up from germline, CDR1 is MDHEN and CDR2 is SYDVKM.

As concerns this clonotype: A much larger clonotype is one base distant, so this may be a read error. The chain combines TRBV20-1 with TRBJ2-4; no clear D. V was trimmed by 6 bases and J by 8 bases, leaving 17 bases between them. CDR3 size: 13 residues. CDR1 and CDR2 (germline): DFQATT, SNEGSKA (reference sequence). Here the CDR3 DNA reads TGCAGTGCCAATGCGGCTATTCGGGACATTCAGTACTTC. Residues: CSANAAIRDIQYF.

This clonotype was observed a few times. V usage is TRBV7-9 and J usage is TRBJ1-1; D perhaps matches TRBD1 (6 bases). The CDR3 covers 15 residues. Trimming left V 5 bases short and J 4 bases short, with 17 bases between. Germline V CDR1 and CDR2: SEHNR, FQNEAQ (reference sequence). CDR3 protein: CASSKGGRPTTEAFF. Here the CDR3 DNA reads TGTGCCAGCAGCAAGGGGGGAAGGCCAACCACTGAAGCTTTCTTT.

This clonotype was counted many times. The chain recombines TRBV13 with TRBJ2-5, with 14 nucleotides matching TRBD2. V lost 3 bases to trimming and J lost 6 bases; unmatched junction nucleotides: 3. The germline V gene has CDR1 PRHDT and CDR2 FYEKMQ (reference sequence). This CDR3 spans 15 amino acids. Here the CDR3 DNA reads TGTGCCAGCAGCTTTGGGACTAGCGGGAGCAAGACCCAGTACTTC. It specifies CASSFGTSGSKTQYF.

In this sample, this clonotype turned up a few times. This chain uses TRBV30 with TRBJ2-7; a weak D match, TRBD1 (5 bases). V was cut by 0 bases and J by 2 bases, with 11 bases left in between. This CDR3 region has 14 residues. Germline CDR1 and CDR2: GTSNPN and SVGIG (reference sequence). The CDR3 reads CAWSVRRATYEQYF. DNA of the CDR3: TGTGCCTGGAGTGTACGCAGGGCAACCTACGAGCAGTACTTC.

This clonotype was seen more than once but under ten times. The V and J genes are TRBV30 and TRBJ2-4, with D perhaps TRBD1 or TRBD2 (5 bases each). There are 14 residues in the CDR3. Deletions cut 2 bases from V and 0 bases from J, with 8 bases between. The germline V gene encodes CDR1 GTSNPN and CDR2 SVGIG (reference sequence). The CDR3, as DNA: TGTGCCTGGAGTTTGGGGGTAGCCAAAAACATTCAGTACTTC. Its protein is CAWSLGVAKNIQYF.

This rearrangement joins TRBV19 to TRBJ2-7; D is possibly TRBD1 or TRBD2 (5 bases each). CDR3 length: 13 amino acids. Trimming took off 2 bases at V and 6 bases at J, with 11 bases between the two ends. Germline V CDR1 and CDR2: LNHDA, SQIVND (reference sequence). In nucleotides, the CDR3 is TGTGCCAGTAGTATATCTGGGGGAGTCGAGCAGTACTTC. Protein sequence: CASSISGGVEQYF.

The chain links TRBV5-1 to TRBJ2-7, with TRBD2 matching 9 bases. Germline lookup yields CDR1 SGHRS and CDR2 YFSETQ. Trimming at V came to 9 bases and at J to 7 bases, leaving 14 bases not matched to a gene. The CDR3 is 14 residues long. The CDR3 spells CANPTALAGTEQYF. CDR3 sequence (DNA): TGCGCCAACCCCACAGCCCTAGCGGGAACGGAGCAGTACTTC.

This clonotype was recorded many times. The chain joins TRBV9 to TRBJ2-7; D remains unclear. Germline assignment: CDR1 SGDLS and CDR2 YYNGEE. There are 13 residues in the CDR3. V lost 0 bases, J lost 1 base, and 5 bases lay in between. CDR3 sequence: CASSVGGSYEQYF. CDR3 coding DNA: TGTGCCAGCAGCGTAGGAGGATCCTACGAGCAGTACTTC.

This clonotype was observed at least ten times. The V gene is TRBV2, the J gene TRBJ1-1; D remains ambiguous. The germline CDR1 and CDR2 sequences are SNHLY and FYNNEI. With 4 bases removed from V and 0 bases from J, the gap between germline ends came to 9 bases. CDR3 length: 14 amino acids. This CDR3 reads CASSGTVLNTEAFF. CDR3 bases: TGTGCCAGCAGTGGAACAGTACTGAACACTGAAGCTTTCTTT.

The chain links TRBV5-1 to TRBJ2-1; TRBD1 matches 7 bases. Trimming cost V 0 bases and J 6 bases; bases outside gene matches: 9. Germline-derived CDR1 and CDR2 are SGHRS and YFSETQ. The CDR3 is made up of 16 amino acids. CDR3 DNA sequence: TGCGCCAGCAGCTTGGCCTATCGACAGGGCCCCAATGAGCAGTTCTTC. Translating it yields CASSLAYRQGPNEQFF.

V is TRBV6-1 and J is TRBJ2-7; 8 bases agree with TRBD1. With 9 bases clipped from V and 7 bases from J, the junction kept 17 bases outside the gene matches. Germline CDR1 MNHNS, CDR2 SASEGT. This CDR3 has 15 residues. The CDR3 spells CASKDRGQVLPEQYF. CDR3 nucleotides: TGTGCCAGTAAAGATCGGGGACAGGTTCTTCCGGAGCAGTACTTC.

This clonotype has a handful of counts. V gene TRBV2 combines with J gene TRBJ1-3; a possible D gene is TRBD1 (5 bases). CDR1 is SNHLY, CDR2 FYNNEI, per germline. The CDR3 is 13 residues long. Trimming removed 10 bases from V and 1 base from J, with 11 bases in between. The DNA of the CDR3 is TGTGCCACAACAGGCCTTTCTGGAAACACCATATATTTT. Protein: CATTGLSGNTIYF.

This clonotype has more than one count but fewer than ten. A junction boundary mismatches the germline segment, possibly from a read error. This sequence joins TRBV15 and TRBJ1-3; the match to TRBD1 covers 9 bases. Germline CDR1 LNHNV, CDR2 YYDKDF (reference sequence). The CDR3 is 17 residues long. The CDR3 protein is CVTSRAHRGPAGDTIYF. Here the CDR3 DNA reads TGTGTCACCAGCAGAGCCCACAGGGGGCCGGCCGGGGACACCATATATTTT. Together with reference TRBV15 and TRBJ1-3, the CDR3 gives the full variable domain: DAMVIQNPRYQVTQFGKPVTLSCSQTLNHNVMYWYQQKSSQAPKLLFHYYDKDFNNEADTPDNFQSRRPNTSFCFLDIRSPGLGDTAMYLCVTSRAHRGPAGDTIYFGEGSWLTVV.

This clonotype has ten or more counts. This rearrangement joins TRBV20-1 to TRBJ2-7; a weak D match, TRBD2 (6 bases). Trimming cost V 7 bases and J 3 bases, with 13 bases left between them. The V gene's germline CDR1 is DFQATT and CDR2 SNEGSKA (reference sequence). The CDR3 is 12 residues long. The CDR3 region is CSGAGTVYEQYF. The CDR3 region has the DNA TGCAGTGGGGCAGGGACTGTCTACGAGCAGTACTTC.

This chain joins TRBV29-1 and TRBJ1-1; TRBD1 might be the D (6 bases). V lost 5 bases, J lost 4 bases, and 17 bases lay in between. CDR1 SQVTM and CDR2 ANQGSEA come from the germline V gene. The CDR3 spans 14 residues. The CDR3 sequence is CSVNRGGVGTEAFF. The CDR3 DNA follows: TGCAGCGTTAACCGAGGGGGAGTCGGCACTGAAGCTTTCTTT.

This clonotype was detected a few times. The chain links TRBV14 to TRBJ2-2, with 8 bases matching TRBD1. Germline V gene sequence: CDR1 SGHDN, CDR2 FVKESK. V lost 4 bases, J lost 4 bases, and 14 bases stayed unmatched. The CDR3 consists of 18 residues. Here the CDR3 DNA reads TGTGCCAGCAGCCTCCATGGGATGCGGCAGGGGGCCACCGGGGAGCTGTTTTTT. Its protein is CASSLHGMRQGATGELFF. The full variable domain, in which reference TRBV14 and TRBJ2-2 provide the parts outside the CDR3, is EAGVTQFPSHSVIEKGQTVTLRCDPISGHDNLYWYRRVMGKEIKFLLHFVKESKQDESGMPNNRFLAERTGGTYSTLKVQPAELEDSGVYFCASSLHGMRQGATGELFFGEGSRLTVL.

This clonotype was counted between two and nine times. Given the absence of the conserved phenylalanine or tryptophan at the CDR3 end, a read error is likely. The limits of the CDR3 on the DNA are not certain, so only TCRdb's listed CDR3 is given. This chain links TRBV3-1 with TRBJ2-7; TRBD2 was called by the table and not checked on the DNA. From germline, CDR1 is LGHDT and CDR2 YNNKEL (reference sequence). The CDR3 is 13 amino acids long, termini counted. CDR3 in amino acids: CASSQDLTGGLYL.

The sample holds many counts of this clonotype. The chain links TRBV29-1 to TRBJ1-4; possibly TRBD1 for D (6 bases). The CDR3 contains 13 residues. V lost 7 bases and J lost 7, with 16 bases in between. Germline V gene data show CDR1 as SQVTM and CDR2 as ANQGSEA. The chain's CDR3 is CSGTGLLGEKLFF. The CDR3 DNA follows: TGCAGCGGAACAGGGTTACTGGGTGAAAAACTGTTTTTT.

This clonotype has a handful of counts. At one of its ends the junction is not consistent with the germline gene, which may arise from a read error. The chain couples TRBV24-1 to TRBJ2-3; D remains ambiguous. This CDR3 comprises 12 residues. Germline V gene sequence: CDR1 KGHDR, CDR2 SFDVKD. The chain's CDR3 is CATSDSLNTQYF. The CDR3 region has the DNA TGTGCCACCAGCGATTCCCTCAATACGCAGTATTTT.

Details on this clonotype: A much larger clone lies a single base off, so this may be a read error. The V call is TRBV27, the J call TRBJ1-1, with TRBD1 as a possible D gene (5 bases). CDR1 and CDR2 (germline): MNHEY, SMNVEV (reference sequence). With 7 bases removed from V and 6 bases from J, the gap between germline ends came to 15 bases. CDR3 length equals 13 residues. CDR3 sequence: CASTTTSGAEAFF. The CDR3 DNA sequence: TGTGCCAGCACCACGACGTCGGGGGCTGAAGCTTTCTTT.

This clonotype showed up just a few times. The CDR3 DNA is TGTGCCAGCAGCTTCAGGGGACCCCTGGAGACCCAGTACTTC. It specifies CASSFRGPLETQYF. The chain recombines TRBV5-4 with TRBJ2-5; tentative D call: TRBD1 (6 bases). Germline CDR1 and CDR2: SGHNT and YYREEE (reference sequence). V lost 2 bases to trimming and J lost 5 bases, with 13 bases between them. The length of the CDR3 is 14 residues.

This chain links TRBV3-1 with TRBJ1-1; D unclear. V gave up 7 bases and J gave up 0 bases, with 18 bases separating them. The germline gives CDR1 LGHDT, CDR2 YNNKEL (reference sequence). The CDR3 sequence is 16 residues long. The CDR3 bases are TGTGCCAGCAACCCAGGTGGGGTTTCCATGAACACTGAAGCTTTCTTT. It is translated as CASNPGGVSMNTEAFF.